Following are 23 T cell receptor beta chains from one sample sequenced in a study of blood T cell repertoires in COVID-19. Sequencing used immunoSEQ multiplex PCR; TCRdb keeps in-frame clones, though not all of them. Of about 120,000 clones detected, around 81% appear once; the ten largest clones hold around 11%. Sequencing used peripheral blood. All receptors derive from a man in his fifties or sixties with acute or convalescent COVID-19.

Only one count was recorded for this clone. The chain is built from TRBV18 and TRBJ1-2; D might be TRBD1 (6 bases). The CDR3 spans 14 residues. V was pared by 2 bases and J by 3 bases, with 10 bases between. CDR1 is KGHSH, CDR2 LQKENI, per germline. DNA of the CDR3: TGTGCCAGCTCACCAACAGGGTACGACTATGGCTACACCTTC. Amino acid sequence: CASSPTGYDYGYTF. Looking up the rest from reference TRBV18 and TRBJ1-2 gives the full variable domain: NAGVMQNPRHLVRRRGQEARLRCSPMKGHSHVYWYRQLPEEGLKFMVYLQKENIIDESGMPKERFSAEFPKEGPSILRIQQVVRGDSAAYFCASSPTGYDYGYTFGSGTRLTVV.

The CDR3 bases are TGTGCCTGGAGTGGGGCAGTCTCTGGAAACACCATATATTTT. Translated: CAWSGAVSGNTIYF. The J gene is TRBJ1-3, the V gene TRBV30; D uncertain. V gave up 1 base and J gave up 0 bases, with 7 bases separating them. The germline V gene encodes CDR1 GTSNPN and CDR2 SVGIG (reference sequence). CDR3 length: 14 amino acids.

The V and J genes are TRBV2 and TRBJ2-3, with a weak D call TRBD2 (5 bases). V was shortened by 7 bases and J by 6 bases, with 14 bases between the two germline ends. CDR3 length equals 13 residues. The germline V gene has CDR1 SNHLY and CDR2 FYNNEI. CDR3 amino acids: CASKWMGADTQYF. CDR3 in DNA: TGTGCCAGCAAATGGATGGGAGCGGATACGCAGTATTTT.

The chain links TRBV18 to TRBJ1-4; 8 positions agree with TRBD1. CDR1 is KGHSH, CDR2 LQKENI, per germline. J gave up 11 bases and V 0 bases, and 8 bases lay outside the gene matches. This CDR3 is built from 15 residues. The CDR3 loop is CASSPPGTGTEKLFF. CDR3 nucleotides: TGTGCCAGCTCACCACCAGGGACAGGCACAGAGAAACTGTTTTTT.

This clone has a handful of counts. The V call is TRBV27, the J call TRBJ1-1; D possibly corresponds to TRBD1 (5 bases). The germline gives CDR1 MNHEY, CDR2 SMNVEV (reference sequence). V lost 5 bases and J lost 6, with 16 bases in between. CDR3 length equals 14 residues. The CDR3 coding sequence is TGTGCCAGCAGTCTTGGGGGAGGATTGGCTGAAGCTTTCTTT. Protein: CASSLGGGLAEAFF.

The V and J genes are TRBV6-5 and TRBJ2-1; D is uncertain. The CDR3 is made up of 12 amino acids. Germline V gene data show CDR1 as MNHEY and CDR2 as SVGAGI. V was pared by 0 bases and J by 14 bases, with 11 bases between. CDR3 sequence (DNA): TGTGCCAGCAGTTACTCGATTGAAGCAAAGTTCTTC. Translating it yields CASSYSIEAKFF.

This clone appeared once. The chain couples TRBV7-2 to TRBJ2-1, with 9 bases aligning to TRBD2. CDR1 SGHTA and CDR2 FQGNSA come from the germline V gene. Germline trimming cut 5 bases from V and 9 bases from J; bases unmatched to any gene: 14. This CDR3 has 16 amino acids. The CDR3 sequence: CASSHSSGRRSAEQFF. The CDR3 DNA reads TGTGCCAGCAGCCACTCCAGCGGGAGGCGGTCTGCTGAGCAGTTCTTC.

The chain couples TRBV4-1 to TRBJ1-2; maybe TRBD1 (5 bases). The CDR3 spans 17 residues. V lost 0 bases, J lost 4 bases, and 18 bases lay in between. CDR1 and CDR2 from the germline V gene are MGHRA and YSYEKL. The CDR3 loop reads CASSQEAGLGTAYGYTF. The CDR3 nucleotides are TGCGCCAGCAGCCAAGAAGCAGGGTTGGGAACTGCCTATGGCTACACCTTC.

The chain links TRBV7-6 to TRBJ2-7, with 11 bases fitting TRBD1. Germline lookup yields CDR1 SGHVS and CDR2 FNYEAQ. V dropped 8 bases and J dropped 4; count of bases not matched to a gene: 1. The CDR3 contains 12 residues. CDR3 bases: TGTGCCAGCGGACAGGGGGCTTACGAGCAGTACTTC. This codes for CASGQGAYEQYF.

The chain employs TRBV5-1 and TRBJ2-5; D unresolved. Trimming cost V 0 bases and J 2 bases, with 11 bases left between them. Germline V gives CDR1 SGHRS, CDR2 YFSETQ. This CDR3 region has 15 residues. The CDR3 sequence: CASSLAGGPQETQYF. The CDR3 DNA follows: TGCGCCAGCAGCTTGGCCGGTGGGCCGCAAGAGACCCAGTACTTC. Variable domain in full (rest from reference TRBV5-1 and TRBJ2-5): KAGVTQTPRYLIKTRGQQVTLSCSPISGHRSVSWYQQTPGQGLQFLFEYFSETQRNKGNFPGRFSGRQFSNSRSEMNVSTLELGDSALYLCASSLAGGPQETQYFGPGTRLLVL.

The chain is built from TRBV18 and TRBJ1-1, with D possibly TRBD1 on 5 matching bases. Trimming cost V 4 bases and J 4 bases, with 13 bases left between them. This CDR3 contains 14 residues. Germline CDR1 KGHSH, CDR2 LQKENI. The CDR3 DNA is TGTGCCAGCTCACGGGAATGGGGGGGCACTGAAGCTTTCTTT. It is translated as CASSREWGGTEAFF.

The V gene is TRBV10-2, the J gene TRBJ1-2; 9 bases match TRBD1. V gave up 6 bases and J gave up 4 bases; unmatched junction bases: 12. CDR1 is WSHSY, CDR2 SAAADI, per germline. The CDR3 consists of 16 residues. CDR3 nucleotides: TGCGCCAGCAGAAGTAGCCCGGGACAGGGAAGCTATGGCTACACCTTC. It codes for CASRSSPGQGSYGYTF.

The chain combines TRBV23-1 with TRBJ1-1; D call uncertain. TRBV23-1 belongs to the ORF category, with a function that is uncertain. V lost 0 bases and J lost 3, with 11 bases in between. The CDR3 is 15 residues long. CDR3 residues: CASSQSRGPYTEAFF. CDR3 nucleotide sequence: TGCGCCAGCAGTCAATCGAGAGGCCCCTACACTGAAGCTTTCTTT.

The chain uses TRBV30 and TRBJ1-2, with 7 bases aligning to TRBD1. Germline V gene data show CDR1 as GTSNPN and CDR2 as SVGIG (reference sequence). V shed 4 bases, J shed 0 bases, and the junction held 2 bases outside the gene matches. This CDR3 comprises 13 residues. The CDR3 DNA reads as TGTGCCTGGAAAACAGGGGCTAACTATGGCTACACCTTC. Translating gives CAWKTGANYGYTF.

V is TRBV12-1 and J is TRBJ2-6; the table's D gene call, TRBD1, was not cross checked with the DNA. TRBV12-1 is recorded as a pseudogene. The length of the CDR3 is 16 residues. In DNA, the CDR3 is TGTGCCAGCAGCTCCCCCGATGCCGAGACAGCCAACGTCCTGACTTTC. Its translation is CASSSPDAETANVLTF.

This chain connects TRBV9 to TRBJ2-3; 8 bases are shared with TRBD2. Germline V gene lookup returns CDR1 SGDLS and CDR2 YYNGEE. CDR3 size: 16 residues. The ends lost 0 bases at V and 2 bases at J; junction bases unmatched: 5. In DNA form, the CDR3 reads TGTGCCAGCAGCGTAGGGGCTAGCGGGTACACAGATACGCAGTATTTT. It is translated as CASSVGASGYTDTQYF.

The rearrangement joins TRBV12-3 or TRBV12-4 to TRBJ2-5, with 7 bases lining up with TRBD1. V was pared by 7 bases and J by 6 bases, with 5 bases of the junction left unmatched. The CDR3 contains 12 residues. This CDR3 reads CASTMRGQTQYF. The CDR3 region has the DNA TGTGCCAGCACCATGAGGGGGCAGACCCAGTACTTC.

The CDR3 spells CASSESRGGAGEAFF. Written as DNA, the CDR3 is TGCGCCAGCAGTGAGTCCAGGGGAGGGGCGGGTGAAGCTTTCTTT. V gene TRBV10-1 combines with J gene TRBJ1-1; D might be TRBD1 (6 bases). The CDR3 loop spans 15 amino acids. Germline CDR1 is WNHNN and CDR2 is SYGVQD (reference sequence). V lost 0 bases and J lost 7, with 15 bases in between.

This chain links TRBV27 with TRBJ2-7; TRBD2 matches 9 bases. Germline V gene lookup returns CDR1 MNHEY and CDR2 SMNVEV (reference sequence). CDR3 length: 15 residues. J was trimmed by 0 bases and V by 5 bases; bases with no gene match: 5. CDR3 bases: TGTGCCAGCAGTGGCCTAGCGGGAAACTCCTACGAGCAGTACTTC. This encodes CASSGLAGNSYEQYF.

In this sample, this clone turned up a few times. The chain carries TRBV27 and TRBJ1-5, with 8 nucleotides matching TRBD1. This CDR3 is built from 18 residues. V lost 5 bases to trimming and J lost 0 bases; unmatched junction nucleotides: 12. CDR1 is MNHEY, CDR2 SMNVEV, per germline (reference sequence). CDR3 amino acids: CASSLLGFGQGSNQPQHF. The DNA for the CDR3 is TGTGCCAGCAGTCTATTAGGGTTTGGACAGGGTAGCAATCAGCCCCAGCATTTT.

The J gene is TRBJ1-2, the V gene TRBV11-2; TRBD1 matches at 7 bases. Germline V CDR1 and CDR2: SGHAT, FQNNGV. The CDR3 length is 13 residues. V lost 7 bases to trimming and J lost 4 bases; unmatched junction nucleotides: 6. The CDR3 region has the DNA TGTGCCAGCACCCCAGGGGGGCTCTATGGCTACACCTTC. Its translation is CASTPGGLYGYTF.

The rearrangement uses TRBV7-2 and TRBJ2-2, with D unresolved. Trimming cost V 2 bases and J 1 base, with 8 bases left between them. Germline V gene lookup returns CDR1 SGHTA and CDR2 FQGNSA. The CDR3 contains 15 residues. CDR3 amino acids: CASSLMGQNTGELFF. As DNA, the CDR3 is TGTGCCAGCAGCTTAATGGGCCAGAACACCGGGGAGCTGTTTTTT. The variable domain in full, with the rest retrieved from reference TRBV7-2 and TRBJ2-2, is GAGVSQSPSNKVTEKGKDVELRCDPISGHTALYWYRQSLGQGLEFLIYFQGNSAPDKSGLPSDRFSAERTGGSVSTLTIQRTQQEDSAVYLCASSLMGQNTGELFFGEGSRLTVL.

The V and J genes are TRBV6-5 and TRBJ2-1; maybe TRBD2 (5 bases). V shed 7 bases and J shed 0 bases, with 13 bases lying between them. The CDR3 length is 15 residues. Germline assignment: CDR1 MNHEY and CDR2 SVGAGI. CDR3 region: CASTLSEDSYNEQFF. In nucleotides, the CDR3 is TGTGCCAGCACCCTCTCGGAGGACTCCTACAATGAGCAGTTCTTC.